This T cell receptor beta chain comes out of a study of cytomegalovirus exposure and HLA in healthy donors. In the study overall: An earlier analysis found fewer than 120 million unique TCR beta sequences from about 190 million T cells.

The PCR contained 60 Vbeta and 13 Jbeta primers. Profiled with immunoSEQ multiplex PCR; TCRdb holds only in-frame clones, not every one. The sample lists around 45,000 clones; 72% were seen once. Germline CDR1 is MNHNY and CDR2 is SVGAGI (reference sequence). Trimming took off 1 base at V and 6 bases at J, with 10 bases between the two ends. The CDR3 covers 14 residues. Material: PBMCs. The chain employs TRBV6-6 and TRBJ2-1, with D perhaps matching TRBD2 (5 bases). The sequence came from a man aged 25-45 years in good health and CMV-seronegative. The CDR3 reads CASSYCGPFNEQFF. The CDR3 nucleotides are TGTGCCAGCAGTTACTGCGGGCCGTTCAATGAGCAGTTCTTC.